This T cell receptor beta chain emerged from a study of CD8+ T cells in alopecia areata. Turning to the study itself: A regimen of oral tofacitinib, 5 to 10 mg twice daily, was given to treated patients.

RNA extraction and reverse transcription yielded cDNA as sequencing template. Generated by immunoSEQ multiplex PCR, the TCRdb table keeps only in-frame clones and is missing some. This sample has 150,000 to 190,000 clones; around half occur once, and the top ten carry approximately 19%. In germline, CDR1 is SGHTA, CDR2 FQGNSA. J lost 7 bases, V lost 2 bases, and 8 bases had no gene match. This CDR3 has 15 amino acids. The receptor was derived from a human donor with alopecia areata. This chain joins TRBV7-2 and TRBJ2-3; 8 bases map to TRBD2. Sequencing used CD8+ T cells sorted from blood, obtained at week 0. The CDR3 nucleotides are TGTGCCAGCAGCTTAAACGGGGGGGCCGTTCATACGCAGTATTTT. Protein product: CASSLNGGAVHTQYF.